The 30 T cell receptor beta chains listed next were all sequenced from one sample in a study of response to subunit inactivated influenza vaccine. TCRdb redid the calling of the RT-PCR reads with MiXCR, one entry per CDR3 protein. The sample yields about 540,000 distinct CDR3 sequences, less than 15% seen once. The sequences come from PBMCs from blood, collected 11 to 12 days after vaccination. The receptor source for this set is a man aged 50 to 60 who received an inactivated influenza vaccine.

This chain links TRBV7-6 with TRBJ2-7; either TRBD1 or TRBD2 may supply D (5 bases each). Trimming left V 1 base short and J 2 bases short, with 9 bases between. Germline loops: CDR1 SGHVS, CDR2 FNYEAQ. The CDR3 is made up of 14 amino acids. The CDR3 loop reads CASSLVGDPYEQYF. The CDR3 DNA is TGTGCCAGCAGCTTAGTAGGGGACCCCTACGAGCAGTACTTC.

The gene calls are TRBV9 and TRBJ2-1; TRBD2 aligns across 7 bases. The CDR3 extends over 13 amino acids. Trimming removed 1 base from V and 11 bases from J; junction bases left unmatched: 6. Germline loops: CDR1 SGDLS, CDR2 YYNGEE. The CDR3 DNA reads as TGTGCCAGCAGCGTAAGTGGACTAGATAAGCAGTTCTTC. This encodes CASSVSGLDKQFF.

This chain links TRBV7-6 with TRBJ2-7, with unresolved D. Trimming stripped 3 bases from V and 2 bases from J, with 11 bases between. Germline V CDR1 and CDR2: SGHVS, FNYEAQ. The CDR3 is made up of 14 amino acids. The CDR3 DNA is TGTGCCAGCAGCTTTGGGGATGGGGCCTACGAGCAGTACTTC. This gives the protein CASSFGDGAYEQYF.

The chain recombines TRBV7-9 with TRBJ2-3; possibly TRBD1 for D (7 bases). CDR1 SEHNR and CDR2 FQNEAQ come from the germline V gene (reference sequence). The CDR3 runs to 14 residues. The germline V and J ends were trimmed by 5 bases and 3 bases, with 12 bases remaining between them. In DNA form, the CDR3 reads TGTGCCAGCAGCCAAGCAGGGGGGACAGATACGCAGTATTTT. Translated: CASSQAGGTDTQYF.

The CDR3, as DNA: TGCGCCAGCAGCTTGGAGCCAGGGGGCGATGAAAAACTGTTTTTT. It codes for CASSLEPGGDEKLFF. The chain combines TRBV5-1 with TRBJ1-4; 8 positions agree with TRBD1. Germline V gene sequence: CDR1 SGHRS, CDR2 YFSETQ. The CDR3 covers 15 residues. V gave up 0 bases and J gave up 6 bases; unmatched junction bases: 4.

This clonotype came up many times. The rearrangement joins TRBV20-1 to TRBJ2-1, with 9 bases matching TRBD1. With 4 bases clipped from V and 7 bases from J, the junction kept 2 bases outside the gene matches. Per germline, CDR1 DFQATT and CDR2 SNEGSKA (reference sequence). The CDR3 is 12 residues long. The CDR3 spells CSATGTGNEQFF. Written as DNA, the CDR3 is TGCAGTGCTACTGGGACAGGGAATGAGCAGTTCTTC.

The table lists this clonotype with many counts. V is TRBV12-3 or TRBV12-4 and J is TRBJ2-5; D possibly matches TRBD1 or TRBD2 (5 bases each). The CDR3 is 14 residues long. The ends were cut back, 5 bases at V and 4 bases at J, with 14 bases in the middle. The CDR3 is CASSLGGVRETQYF. The CDR3 nucleotides read TGTGCCAGCAGTCTTGGGGGAGTCAGAGAGACCCAGTACTTC.

The genes are TRBV18 and TRBJ2-2; no firm D call. From germline, CDR1 is KGHSH and CDR2 LQKENI. V was cut by 3 bases and J by 2 bases, with 13 bases left in between. The CDR3 spans 16 residues. The CDR3 reads CASSPPSSLNTGELFF. The CDR3 bases are TGTGCCAGCTCACCTCCCTCGTCACTTAACACCGGGGAGCTGTTTTTT.

The chain links TRBV7-9 to TRBJ2-1; D is possibly TRBD2 (5 bases). With 3 bases removed from V and 8 bases from J, the gap between germline ends came to 11 bases. In germline, CDR1 is SEHNR, CDR2 FQNEAQ (reference sequence). CDR3 length: 13 amino acids. The CDR3, as DNA: TGTGCCAGCAGCTTTGGGCGGGCCCATGAGCAGTTCTTC. Protein: CASSFGRAHEQFF.

This clonotype was counted ten times or more. V is TRBV7-2 and J is TRBJ2-5; the D is unclear. The V gene's germline CDR1 is SGHTA and CDR2 FQGNSA. The V and J ends lost 1 base and 3 bases respectively, with 6 bases between them. CDR3 size: 13 residues. As DNA, the CDR3 is TGTGCCAGCAGCTTAGGATCAAAAGAGACCCAGTACTTC. Translated, it gives CASSLGSKETQYF.

This clonotype was seen repeatedly, ten times or more. The chain links TRBV5-1 to TRBJ1-1, with D possibly matching TRBD1 (6 bases). Germline V gene lookup returns CDR1 SGHRS and CDR2 YFSETQ. With 5 bases removed from V and 1 base from J, the gap between germline ends came to 15 bases. The CDR3 has 15 amino acids. CDR3 coding DNA: TGCGCCAGCAGTTACGATGGACAGCCGAACACTGAAGCTTTCTTT. Translation: CASSYDGQPNTEAFF.

V usage is TRBV7-2 and J usage is TRBJ2-2; D is perhaps TRBD2 (6 bases). Germline V gene sequence: CDR1 SGHTA, CDR2 FQGNSA. V was trimmed by 5 bases and J by 7 bases, leaving 8 bases between them. The length of the CDR3 is 12 residues. CDR3 in amino acids: CASSKAGGELFF. The CDR3 coding sequence is TGTGCCAGCAGCAAAGCGGGCGGGGAGCTGTTTTTT.

In this sample, this clonotype turned up a few times. The chain recombines TRBV28 with TRBJ2-1, with D uncertain. The length of the CDR3 is 12 residues. Between the trimmed V and J ends, which lost 3 bases and 10 bases, there was a span of 10 bases. CDR1 and CDR2 from the germline V gene are MDHEN and SYDVKM. The CDR3 sequence is CASSFPGREQFF. Here the CDR3 DNA reads TGTGCCAGCAGTTTCCCGGGTCGGGAGCAGTTCTTC.

This clonotype was observed a handful of times. The chain employs TRBV14 and TRBJ2-3; TRBD2 might be the D (5 bases). The germline V and J ends were trimmed by 0 bases and 8 bases, with 15 bases remaining between them. CDR1 SGHDN and CDR2 FVKESK come from the germline V gene. The length of the CDR3 is 15 residues. The CDR3 loop is CASSQESIASFTQYF. The CDR3 DNA sequence: TGTGCCAGCAGCCAAGAAAGCATAGCGTCGTTTACGCAGTATTTT. Complete variable domain (other parts from reference TRBV14 and TRBJ2-3): EAGVTQFPSHSVIEKGQTVTLRCDPISGHDNLYWYRRVMGKEIKFLLHFVKESKQDESGMPNNRFLAERTGGTYSTLKVQPAELEDSGVYFCASSQESIASFTQYFGPGTRLTVL.

This chain uses TRBV5-5 with TRBJ1-5, with D unclear. The V end was cut by 0 bases, the J end by 0 bases, with 13 bases between. The germline CDR1 and CDR2 sequences are SGHKS and YYEKEE (reference sequence). The CDR3 runs 17 residues. CDR3 in amino acids: CASSLARIRFSNQPQHF. CDR3 coding DNA: TGTGCCAGCAGCTTGGCCCGGATAAGATTTAGCAATCAGCCCCAGCATTTT.

This clonotype was found a few times. V is TRBV30 and J is TRBJ2-1; D not certain. Trimming took off 2 bases at V and 7 bases at J, with 15 bases between the two ends. The CDR3 runs to 14 residues. Germline values: CDR1 GTSNPN, CDR2 SVGIG (reference sequence). The CDR3 region is CAWSTSAYVNEQFF. The CDR3 DNA reads as TGTGCCTGGAGTACCTCCGCCTATGTTAATGAGCAGTTCTTC.

The V gene is TRBV20-1, the J gene TRBJ2-1; no clear D. The CDR3 covers 15 residues. Deletions cut 3 bases from V and 0 bases from J, with 12 bases between. The germline CDR1 and CDR2 sequences are DFQATT and SNEGSKA (reference sequence). The CDR3 DNA reads as TGCAGTGCTAGGGGGTTGCGGAGCTCCTACAATGAGCAGTTCTTC. Translation: CSARGLRSSYNEQFF.

The chain joins TRBV6-1 to TRBJ2-7; D unclear. CDR1 and CDR2 from the germline V gene are MNHNS and SASEGT. V was trimmed by 2 bases and J by 1 base, leaving 9 bases between them. The CDR3 is made up of 14 amino acids. The CDR3 sequence: CASSESGFSYEQYF. In nucleotides, the CDR3 is TGTGCCAGCAGTGAATCTGGTTTTTCCTACGAGCAGTACTTC.

In its sample, this clonotype was seen many times. The V gene is TRBV12-3 or TRBV12-4, the J gene TRBJ1-5; D remains unclear. There are 13 residues in the CDR3. V gave up 6 bases and J gave up 5 bases, with 11 bases separating them. CDR3 residues: CASSARSDQPQHF. The CDR3 coding sequence is TGTGCCAGCAGCGCGAGAAGCGATCAGCCCCAGCATTTT.

In this sample, this clonotype turned up a few times. The chain is built from TRBV3-1 and TRBJ2-7; D is possibly TRBD1 (5 bases). Trimming took off 2 bases at V and 5 bases at J, with 13 bases between the two ends. The CDR3 runs 14 residues. CDR1 is LGHDT and CDR2 is YNNKEL in the germline V gene (reference sequence). CDR3 protein: CASSQTRQSHEQYF. The CDR3 DNA reads as TGTGCCAGCAGCCAAACGAGACAGTCCCACGAGCAGTACTTC.

This clonotype has more than one count but fewer than ten. This chain links TRBV28 with TRBJ2-3, with TRBD2 identical over 9 bases. Unmatched junction bases numbered 24, after V lost 6 bases and J lost 2 bases. The CDR3 is 21 residues long. Germline-derived CDR1 and CDR2 are MDHEN and SYDVKM. The CDR3 is CASSPRIVSGGSRLITDTQYF. CDR3 bases: TGTGCCAGCAGCCCACGTATTGTTAGCGGGGGATCACGCCTAATCACAGATACGCAGTATTTT.

The sample holds a few counts of this clonotype. The J gene is TRBJ2-6, the V gene TRBV5-5; 11 nucleotides line up with TRBD2. V lost 4 bases, J lost 4 bases, and 7 bases stayed unmatched. Germline V gene lookup returns CDR1 SGHKS and CDR2 YYEKEE (reference sequence). This CDR3 is 17 amino acids long. Written as DNA, the CDR3 is TGTGCCAGCAGCACACTAGCGGGAGTTTCAGGGGCCAACGTCCTGACTTTC. Residues: CASSTLAGVSGANVLTF.

This clonotype was picked up a small number of times. This chain uses TRBV4-2 with TRBJ2-3; TRBD2 is a possible D gene (6 bases). The CDR3 extends over 16 amino acids. The V gene's germline CDR1 is LGHNA and CDR2 YNFKEQ. Trimming removed 0 bases at V and 2 bases at J, with 12 bases between. CDR3 sequence reads: CASSQDVTRDTDTQYF. The CDR3, as DNA: TGTGCCAGCAGCCAAGATGTGACGCGGGACACAGATACGCAGTATTTT.

This clonotype was counted only a few times. The chain joins TRBV20-1 to TRBJ1-2; D not certain. The CDR3 length is 13 residues. Trimming removed 0 bases from V and 5 bases from J, with 10 bases in between. Per germline, CDR1 DFQATT and CDR2 SNEGSKA (reference sequence). The CDR3 loop is CSARDLETYGYTF. DNA for the CDR3: TGCAGTGCTAGAGATCTGGAGACGTATGGCTACACCTTC.

This chain uses TRBV24-1 with TRBJ2-1; 7 bases map to TRBD1. The trim removed 3 bases at V and 8 bases at J, leaving 3 bases unmatched. The germline V gene has CDR1 KGHDR and CDR2 SFDVKD. CDR3 length: 13 amino acids. Here the CDR3 reads CATSDNRGHEQFF. In nucleotides, the CDR3 is TGTGCCACCAGTGATAACAGGGGTCATGAGCAGTTCTTC.

This clonotype was found a few times. The chain uses TRBV18 and TRBJ2-7, with 7 bases identical to TRBD2. This CDR3 has 14 amino acids. Per germline, CDR1 KGHSH and CDR2 LQKENI. V shed 1 base and J 3 bases; nucleotides not matched to a gene: 3. The CDR3 region is CASSPLGTNYEQYF. The CDR3 DNA reads TGTGCCAGCTCACCACTTGGGACTAACTACGAGCAGTACTTC. The full variable domain, with the rest looked up from reference TRBV18 and TRBJ2-7, is NAGVMQNPRHLVRRRGQEARLRCSPMKGHSHVYWYRQLPEEGLKFMVYLQKENIIDESGMPKERFSAEFPKEGPSILRIQQVVRGDSAAYFCASSPLGTNYEQYFGPGTRLTVT.

The gene calls are TRBV5-1 and TRBJ2-2; D remains unclear. This CDR3 comprises 14 residues. CDR1 is SGHRS, CDR2 YFSETQ, per germline. Trimming left V 3 bases short and J 0 bases short, with 6 bases between. Here the CDR3 DNA reads TGCGCCAGCAGCTCGGACGCGAACACCGGGGAGCTGTTTTTT. Amino acid sequence: CASSSDANTGELFF.

This clonotype was detected only a few times. This chain uses TRBV6-2 or TRBV6-3 with TRBJ1-2; D gene uncertain. Germline V gives CDR1 MNHEY, CDR2 SVGEGT. Trimming pared 6 bases from V and 2 bases from J, leaving 13 bases between. The CDR3 length is 14 residues. The CDR3 nucleotides read TGTGCCAGCAGCAGCCATCGTCCGAACTATGGCTACACCTTC. Its translation: CASSSHRPNYGYTF.

The J gene is TRBJ1-3, the V gene TRBV5-1; no clear D. CDR3 size: 14 residues. Germline V gives CDR1 SGHRS, CDR2 YFSETQ. The V end lost 0 bases, the J end lost 4 bases, and 8 bases lay between the germline ends. CDR3 sequence (DNA): TGCGCCAGCAGCTTGGCCCCTTACGGAAACACCATATATTTT. This gives the protein CASSLAPYGNTIYF.

This sequence joins TRBV11-1 and TRBJ2-3; 8 bases are a match to TRBD2. The CDR3 has 19 amino acids. J gave up 0 bases and V 0 bases, and 11 bases lay outside the gene matches. Germline V gene lookup returns CDR1 SGHAT and CDR2 FQDESV (reference sequence). The CDR3 coding sequence is TGTGCCAGCAGCTTAGCTAGCGGGGATACCTACTATAGCACAGATACGCAGTATTTT. It yields the protein CASSLASGDTYYSTDTQYF.